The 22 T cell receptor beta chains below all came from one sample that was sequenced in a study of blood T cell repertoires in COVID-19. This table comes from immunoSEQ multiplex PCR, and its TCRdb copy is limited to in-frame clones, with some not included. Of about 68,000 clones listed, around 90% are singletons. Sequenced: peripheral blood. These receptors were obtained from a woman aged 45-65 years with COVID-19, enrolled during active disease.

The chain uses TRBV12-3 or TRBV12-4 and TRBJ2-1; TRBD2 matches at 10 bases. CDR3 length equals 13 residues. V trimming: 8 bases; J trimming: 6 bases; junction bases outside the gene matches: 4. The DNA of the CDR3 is TGTGCCAGCCTTACTAGCGGGGTCAATGAGCAGTTCTTC. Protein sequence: CASLTSGVNEQFF.

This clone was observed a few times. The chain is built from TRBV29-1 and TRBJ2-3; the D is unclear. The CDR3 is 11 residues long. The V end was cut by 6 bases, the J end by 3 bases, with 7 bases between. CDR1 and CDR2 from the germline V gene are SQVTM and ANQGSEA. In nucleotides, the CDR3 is TGCAGCGTCACATTAACAGATACGCAGTATTTT. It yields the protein CSVTLTDTQYF.

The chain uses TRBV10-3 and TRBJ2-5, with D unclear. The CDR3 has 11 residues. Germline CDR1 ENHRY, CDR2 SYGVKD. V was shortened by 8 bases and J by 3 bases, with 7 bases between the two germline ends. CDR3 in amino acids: CAIGQEETQYF. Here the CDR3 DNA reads TGTGCCATCGGGCAGGAAGAGACCCAGTACTTC.

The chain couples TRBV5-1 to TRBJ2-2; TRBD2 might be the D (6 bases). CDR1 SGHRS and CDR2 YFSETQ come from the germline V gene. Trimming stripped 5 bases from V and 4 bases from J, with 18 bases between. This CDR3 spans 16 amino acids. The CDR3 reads CASRSGSGDPTGELFF. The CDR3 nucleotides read TGCGCCAGCAGAAGCGGTTCGGGGGACCCCACCGGGGAGCTGTTTTTT.

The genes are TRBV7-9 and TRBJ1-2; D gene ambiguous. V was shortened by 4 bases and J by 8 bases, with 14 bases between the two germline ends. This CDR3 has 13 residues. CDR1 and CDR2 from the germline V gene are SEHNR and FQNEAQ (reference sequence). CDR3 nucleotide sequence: TGTGCCAGCAGCTACCCCGGGTGGAGAGGCTACACCTTC. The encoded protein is CASSYPGWRGYTF.

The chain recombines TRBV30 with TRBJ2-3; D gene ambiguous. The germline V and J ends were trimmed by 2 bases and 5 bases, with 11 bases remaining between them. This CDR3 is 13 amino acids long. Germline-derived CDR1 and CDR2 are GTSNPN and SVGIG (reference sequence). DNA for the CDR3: TGTGCCTGGAGTCAAGGTTCAGGAGATACGCAGTATTTT. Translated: CAWSQGSGDTQYF.

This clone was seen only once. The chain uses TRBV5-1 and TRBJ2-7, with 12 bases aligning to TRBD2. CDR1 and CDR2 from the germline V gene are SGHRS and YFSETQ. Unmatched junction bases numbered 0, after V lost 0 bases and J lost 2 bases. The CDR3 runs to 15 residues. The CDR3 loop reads CASSLGLAGAYEQYF. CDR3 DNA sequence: TGCGCCAGCAGCTTGGGACTAGCGGGGGCCTACGAGCAGTACTTC. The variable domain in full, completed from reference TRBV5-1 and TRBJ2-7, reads KAGVTQTPRYLIKTRGQQVTLSCSPISGHRSVSWYQQTPGQGLQFLFEYFSETQRNKGNFPGRFSGRQFSNSRSEMNVSTLELGDSALYLCASSLGLAGAYEQYFGPGTRLTVT.

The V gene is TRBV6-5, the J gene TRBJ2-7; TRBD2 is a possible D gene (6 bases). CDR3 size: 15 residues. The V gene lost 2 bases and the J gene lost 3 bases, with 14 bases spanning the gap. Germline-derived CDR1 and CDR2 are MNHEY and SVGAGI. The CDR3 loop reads CASSYRSGRRYEQYF. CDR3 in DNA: TGTGCCAGCAGTTACAGGTCGGGGAGGCGCTACGAGCAGTACTTC.

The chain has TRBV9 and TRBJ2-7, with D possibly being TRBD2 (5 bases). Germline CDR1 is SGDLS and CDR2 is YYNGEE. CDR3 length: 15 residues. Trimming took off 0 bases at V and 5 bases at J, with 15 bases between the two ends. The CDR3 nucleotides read TGTGCCAGCAGCGTAGGTGTGGGAGTTACAAACGAGCAGTACTTC. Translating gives CASSVGVGVTNEQYF.

CDR3 DNA: TGTGCCAGCAGTGAGTTAGCTCAGCCCCAGCATTTT. Its translation is CASSELAQPQHF. The V call is TRBV6-1, the J call TRBJ1-5; D gene unclear. The V gene lost 3 bases and the J gene lost 6 bases, with 6 bases spanning the gap. Germline lookup yields CDR1 MNHNS and CDR2 SASEGT. CDR3 length: 12 residues.

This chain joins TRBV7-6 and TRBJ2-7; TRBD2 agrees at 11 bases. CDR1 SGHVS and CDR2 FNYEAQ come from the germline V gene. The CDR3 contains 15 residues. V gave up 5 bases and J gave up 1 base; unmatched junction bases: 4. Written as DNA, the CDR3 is TGTGCCAGCAGCCCTGGACTAGCGGGTTCCTACGAGCAGTACTTC. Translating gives CASSPGLAGSYEQYF.

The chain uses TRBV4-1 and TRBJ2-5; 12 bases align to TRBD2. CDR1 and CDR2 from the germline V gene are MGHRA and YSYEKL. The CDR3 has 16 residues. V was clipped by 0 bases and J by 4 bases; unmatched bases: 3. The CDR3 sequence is CASSQELAGGSETQYF. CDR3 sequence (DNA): TGCGCCAGCAGCCAAGAGCTAGCGGGAGGGTCAGAGACCCAGTACTTC.

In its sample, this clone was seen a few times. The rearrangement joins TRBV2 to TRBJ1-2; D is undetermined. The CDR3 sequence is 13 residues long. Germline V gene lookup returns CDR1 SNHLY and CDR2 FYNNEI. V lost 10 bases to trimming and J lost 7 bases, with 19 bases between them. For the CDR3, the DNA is TGTGCCACCCCGTCCGGGAAAGCGGTTGGCTACACCTTC. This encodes CATPSGKAVGYTF.

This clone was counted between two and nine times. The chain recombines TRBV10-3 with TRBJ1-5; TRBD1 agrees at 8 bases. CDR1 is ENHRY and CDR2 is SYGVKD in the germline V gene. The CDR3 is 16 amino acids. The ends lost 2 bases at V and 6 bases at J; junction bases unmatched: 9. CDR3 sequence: CAISEPGQGGFQPQHF. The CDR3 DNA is TGTGCCATCAGTGAGCCAGGACAGGGTGGTTTTCAGCCCCAGCATTTT.

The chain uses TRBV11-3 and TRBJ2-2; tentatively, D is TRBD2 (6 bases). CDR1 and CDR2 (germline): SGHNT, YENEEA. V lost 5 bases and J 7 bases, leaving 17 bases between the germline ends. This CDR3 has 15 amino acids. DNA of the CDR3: TGTGCCAGCAGCCCACCGCCTGGAGGGTTCGGGGAGCTGTTTTTT. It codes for CASSPPPGGFGELFF. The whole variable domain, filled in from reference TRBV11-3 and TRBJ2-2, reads EAGVVQSPRYKIIEKKQPVAFWCNPISGHNTLYWYLQNLGQGPELLIRYENEEAVDDSQLPKDRFSAERLKGVDSTLKIQPAELGDSAVYLCASSPPPGGFGELFFGEGSRLTVL.

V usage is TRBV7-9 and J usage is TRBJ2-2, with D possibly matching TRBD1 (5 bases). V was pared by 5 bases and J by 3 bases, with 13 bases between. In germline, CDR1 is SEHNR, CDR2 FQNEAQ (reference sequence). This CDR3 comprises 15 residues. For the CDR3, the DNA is TGTGCCAGCAGCCTGAAGGACATCGACACCGGGGAGCTGTTTTTT. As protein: CASSLKDIDTGELFF.

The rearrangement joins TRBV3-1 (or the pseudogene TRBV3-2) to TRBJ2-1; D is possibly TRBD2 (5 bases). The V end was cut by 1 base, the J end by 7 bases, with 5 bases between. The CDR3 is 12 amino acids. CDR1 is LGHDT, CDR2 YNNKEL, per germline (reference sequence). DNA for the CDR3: TGTGCCAGCAGCCAAGGGGAGAATGAGCAGTTCTTC. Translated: CASSQGENEQFF.

The CDR3 region has the DNA TGTGCCAGCAGCGTCAAGGGGGCGGAAAAACTGTTTTTT. It codes for CASSVKGAEKLFF. The chain uses TRBV5-4 and TRBJ1-4; 7 bases are a match to TRBD1. CDR1 SGHNT and CDR2 YYREEE come from the germline V gene (reference sequence). V lost 4 bases to trimming and J lost 8 bases; unmatched junction nucleotides: 5. The CDR3 covers 13 residues.

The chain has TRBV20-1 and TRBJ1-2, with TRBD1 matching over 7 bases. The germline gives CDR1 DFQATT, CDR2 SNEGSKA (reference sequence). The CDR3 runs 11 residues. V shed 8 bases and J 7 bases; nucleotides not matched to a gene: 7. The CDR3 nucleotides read TGCAGTTCGTTCCAGGGGGGTGGCTACACCTTC. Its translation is CSSFQGGGYTF.

CDR3: CASSPGGTDTQYF. In nucleotides, the CDR3 is TGTGCCAGCAGCCCCGGGGGCACAGATACGCAGTATTTT. The J gene is TRBJ2-3, the V gene TRBV7-3, with D possibly TRBD2 on 5 matching bases. The CDR3 loop spans 13 amino acids. Trimming removed 5 bases at V and 1 base at J, with 7 bases between. Per the germline V gene, CDR1 is SGHTA and CDR2 is FQGTGA. Full variable domain (rest looked up from reference TRBV7-3 and TRBJ2-3): GAGVSQTPSNKVTEKGKYVELRCDPISGHTALYWYRQSLGQGPEFLIYFQGTGAADDSGLPNDRFFAVRPEGSVSTLKIQRTERGDSAVYLCASSPGGTDTQYFGPGTRLTVL.

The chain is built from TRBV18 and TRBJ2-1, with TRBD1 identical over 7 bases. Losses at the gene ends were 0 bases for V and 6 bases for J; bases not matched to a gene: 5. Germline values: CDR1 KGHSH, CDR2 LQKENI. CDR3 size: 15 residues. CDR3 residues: CASSPPGQRSNEQFF. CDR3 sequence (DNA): TGTGCCAGCTCACCACCGGGACAGCGATCCAATGAGCAGTTCTTC.

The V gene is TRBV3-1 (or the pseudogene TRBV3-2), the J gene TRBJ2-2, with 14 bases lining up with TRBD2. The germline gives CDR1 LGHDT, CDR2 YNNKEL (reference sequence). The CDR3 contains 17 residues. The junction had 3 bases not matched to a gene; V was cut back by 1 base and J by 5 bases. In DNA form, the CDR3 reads TGTGCCAGCAGCCAAGGACTAGCGGGAGGGCCAACCGGGGAGCTGTTTTTT. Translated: CASSQGLAGGPTGELFF.